This T cell receptor (beta chain) came from a study of cytomegalovirus exposure and HLA in healthy donors. Study observations and caveats: In a later analysis, the majority of CMV-associated beta chains seemingly showed HLA restriction.

With regard to this clone: Its antigen remains unidentified.

Germline V CDR1 and CDR2: MNHEY, SMNVEV (reference sequence). CDR3 length: 15 residues. The V end was cut by 5 bases, the J end by 0 bases, with 11 bases between. PCR primers comprised 60 Vbeta and 13 Jbeta primers. The repertoire was sequenced with immunoSEQ multiplex PCR; TCRdb's copy has only in-frame clones and lacks some. The data contain about 160,000 clones, around 86% of them seen just once; the ten biggest clones take up approximately 0.87%. The specimen was PBMCs. This chain connects TRBV27 to TRBJ2-1, with D possibly matching TRBD2 (5 bases). The sequence was collected from a girl under 10 years old in good health and CMV-seropositive. The CDR3 spells CASSVVGDSYNEQFF. CDR3 in DNA: TGTGCCAGCAGTGTGGTCGGGGACTCCTACAATGAGCAGTTCTTC.